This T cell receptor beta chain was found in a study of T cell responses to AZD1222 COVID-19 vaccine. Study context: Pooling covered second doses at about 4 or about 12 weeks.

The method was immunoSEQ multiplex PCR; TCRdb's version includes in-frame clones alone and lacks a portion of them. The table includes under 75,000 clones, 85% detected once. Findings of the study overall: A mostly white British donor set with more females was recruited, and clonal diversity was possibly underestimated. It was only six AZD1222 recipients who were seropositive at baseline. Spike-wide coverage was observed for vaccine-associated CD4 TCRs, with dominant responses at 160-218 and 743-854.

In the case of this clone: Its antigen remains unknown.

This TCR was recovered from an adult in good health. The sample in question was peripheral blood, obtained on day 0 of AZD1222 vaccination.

The CDR3 DNA reads TGTGCCAGCAGCCCCCGGGCCGCTTGGGAGGGCTACACCTTC. Translating gives CASSPRAAWEGYTF. The chain employs TRBV7-9 and TRBJ1-2; D is undetermined. The CDR3 totals 14 residues. V lost 5 bases and J 8 bases, leaving 18 bases between the germline ends. CDR1 is SEHNR, CDR2 FQNEAQ, per germline (reference sequence). Full variable domain (remainder filled in from reference TRBV7-9 and TRBJ1-2): DTGVSQNPRHKITKRGQNVTFRCDPISEHNRLYWYRQTLGQGPEFLTYFQNEAQLEKSRLLSDRFSAERPKGSFSTLEIQRTEQGDSAMYLCASSPRAAWEGYTFGSGTRLTVV.